One TCR beta chain is described in this entry. This sample is part of a study of cytomegalovirus exposure and HLA in healthy donors. TCRdb's copy holds only in-frame clones and misses some; the assay was immunoSEQ multiplex PCR. The sample lists roughly 100,000 clones, about 88% occurring once. Sequenced sample: PBMCs. This sequence originates from a young woman in good health and CMV-seropositive.

CDR3: CASSHHRVSETQYF. The CDR3 coding sequence is TGTGCCAGCAGCCATCACAGGGTCTCAGAGACCCAGTACTTC. The chain joins TRBV11-3 to TRBJ2-5, with D perhaps TRBD1 (6 bases). The CDR3 is made up of 14 amino acids. Germline V gene lookup returns CDR1 SGHNT and CDR2 YENEEA. V lost 5 bases and J lost 4, with 14 bases in between. Full variable domain (remainder filled in from reference TRBV11-3 and TRBJ2-5): EAGVVQSPRYKIIEKKQPVAFWCNPISGHNTLYWYLQNLGQGPELLIRYENEEAVDDSQLPKDRFSAERLKGVDSTLKIQPAELGDSAVYLCASSHHRVSETQYFGPGTRLLVL.